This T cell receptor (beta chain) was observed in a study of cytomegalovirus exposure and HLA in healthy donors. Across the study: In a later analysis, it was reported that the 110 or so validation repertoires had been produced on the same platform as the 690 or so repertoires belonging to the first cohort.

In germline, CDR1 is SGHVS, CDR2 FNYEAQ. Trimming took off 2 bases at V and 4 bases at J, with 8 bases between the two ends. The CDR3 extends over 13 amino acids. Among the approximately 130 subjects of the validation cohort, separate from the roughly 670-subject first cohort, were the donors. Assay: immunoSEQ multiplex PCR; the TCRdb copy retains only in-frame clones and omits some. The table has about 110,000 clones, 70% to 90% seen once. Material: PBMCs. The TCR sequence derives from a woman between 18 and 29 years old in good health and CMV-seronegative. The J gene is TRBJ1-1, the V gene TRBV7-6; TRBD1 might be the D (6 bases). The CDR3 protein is CASSLQGPTEAFF. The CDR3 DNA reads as TGTGCCAGCAGCTTACAGGGGCCCACTGAAGCTTTCTTT.